A selection of T cell receptor beta chains follows, all from one sample in a study of beta chain features in type 1 diabetes. The repertoire was sequenced with immunoSEQ multiplex PCR; TCRdb's copy has only in-frame clones and lacks some. The sample carries under 400,000 clones, 14% recorded once. Sequences were obtained from central memory CD4+ T cells from blood. The receptors shown here come from a man under 40 in good health. Each CDR3 is given with its conserved first and last residue. Each record gives: clone size, D gene, V gene, J gene, CDR3 DNA, CDR3 protein. D genes are given only for firm matches. The size entry is marked missing in some rows and otherwise reads once, few, many or a size class.

clone size: NA
D gene: NA
V gene: TRBV5-4
J gene: TRBJ2-1
CDR3 DNA: TGTGCCAGCAGGGGGGGATACTCCTACAATGAGCAGTTCTTC
CDR3 protein: CASRGGYSYNEQFF

clone size: NA
D gene: NA
V gene: TRBV7-7
J gene: TRBJ2-1
CDR3 DNA: TGTGCCAGCAGCCCGGTACTCCTCGAGCAGTTCTTC
CDR3 protein: CASSPVLLEQFF

clone size: NA
D gene: TRBD1
V gene: TRBV7-2
J gene: TRBJ1-2
CDR3 DNA: TGTGCCAGCAGCCCCCGGACAGGGGAAAACTATGGCTACACCTTC
CDR3 protein: CASSPRTGENYGYTF

clone size: NA
D gene: NA
V gene: TRBV5-4
J gene: TRBJ1-1
CDR3 DNA: TGTGCCAGCAGCCCAGGGCTGGGGAACACTGAAGCTTTCTTT
CDR3 protein: CASSPGLGNTEAFF

clone size: few
D gene: NA
V gene: TRBV10-3
J gene: TRBJ1-6
CDR3 DNA: TGTGCCATCAGTGAGGCGGGCCGTTCACCCCTCCACTTT
CDR3 protein: CAISEAGRSPLHF

clone size: NA
D gene: TRBD1
V gene: TRBV7-8
J gene: TRBJ1-4
CDR3 DNA: TGTGCCAGCAGCATAAGACAGGGAGATGAAAAACTGTTTTTT
CDR3 protein: CASSIRQGDEKLFF

clone size: few
D gene: TRBD1
V gene: TRBV30
J gene: TRBJ2-5
CDR3 DNA: TGTGCCTTGACAGGGAAAGAGACCCAGTACTTC
CDR3 protein: CALTGKETQYF

clone size: few
D gene: NA
V gene: TRBV7-3
J gene: TRBJ2-1
CDR3 DNA: TGTGCCAGCAGCCTTGGCCAGCAGGCCCTGTTCTTC
CDR3 protein: CASSLGQQALFF

clone size: few
D gene: NA
V gene: TRBV7-2
J gene: TRBJ1-5
CDR3 DNA: TGTGCCAGCAGCTTATGGGGGACGGCGAATCAGCCCCAGCATTTT
CDR3 protein: CASSLWGTANQPQHF

clone size: NA
D gene: NA
V gene: TRBV27
J gene: TRBJ2-7
CDR3 DNA: TGTGCCAGCAGTTTATTGTGGGGTCCCTACGAGCAGTACTTC
CDR3 protein: CASSLLWGPYEQYF

clone size: few
D gene: NA
V gene: TRBV29-1
J gene: TRBJ1-1
CDR3 DNA: TGCAGCTCGGTGGGAGCTAGTTACACTGAAGCTTTCTTT
CDR3 protein: CSSVGASYTEAFF

clone size: NA
D gene: NA
V gene: TRBV5-8
J gene: TRBJ2-1
CDR3 DNA: TGTGCCAGCCCGGGGGGCTTTTGGAATGAGCAGTTCTTC
CDR3 protein: CASPGGFWNEQFF

clone size: few
D gene: NA
V gene: TRBV2
J gene: TRBJ1-1
CDR3 DNA: TGTGCCAGCAGTGGGGCGGTACGGGGCACTGAAGCTTTCTTT
CDR3 protein: CASSGAVRGTEAFF

clone size: NA
D gene: NA
V gene: TRBV5-4
J gene: TRBJ2-5
CDR3 DNA: TGTGCCAGCAGCCCCGATAACTCAGAGAAGACCCAGTACTTC
CDR3 protein: CASSPDNSEKTQYF

clone size: NA
D gene: TRBD1
V gene: TRBV6-1
J gene: TRBJ1-2
CDR3 DNA: TGTGCCAGCAGTGAAGTGGGACAGGGCCCCTATGGCTACACCTTC
CDR3 protein: CASSEVGQGPYGYTF

clone size: NA
D gene: NA
V gene: TRBV5-6
J gene: TRBJ2-7
CDR3 DNA: TGTGCCAGCAGTCGGCAAAGCTACGAGCAGTACTTC
CDR3 protein: CASSRQSYEQYF

clone size: NA
D gene: NA
V gene: TRBV7-2
J gene: TRBJ2-7
CDR3 DNA: TGTGCCAGCAGCTCGGGGGCCTACGAGCAGTACTTC
CDR3 protein: CASSSGAYEQYF

clone size: once
D gene: NA
V gene: TRBV11-3
J gene: TRBJ2-5
CDR3 DNA: TGTGCCAGCAGCTTAGCGGCTGCAACAGAGACCCAGTACTTC
CDR3 protein: CASSLAAATETQYF

clone size: NA
D gene: TRBD1
V gene: TRBV7-2
J gene: TRBJ2-7
CDR3 DNA: TGTGCCAGCAGCTTGGAAGGGACAGCGAGTTACGAGCAGTACTTC
CDR3 protein: CASSLEGTASYEQYF

clone size: few
D gene: NA
V gene: TRBV19
J gene: TRBJ1-5
CDR3 DNA: TGTGCCAGTAGTATAGGAGACTCAGCTGCCGAGCCCCAGCATTTT
CDR3 protein: CASSIGDSAAEPQHF

clone size: NA
D gene: NA
V gene: TRBV10-2
J gene: TRBJ2-1
CDR3 DNA: TGCGCCAGCAGTGAGTGGAGGACCGACTCCTACAATGAGCAGTTCTTC
CDR3 protein: CASSEWRTDSYNEQFF

clone size: NA
D gene: NA
V gene: TRBV10-3
J gene: TRBJ1-2
CDR3 DNA: TGTGCCATCAGTGACCGGGACGATGGCTACACCTTC
CDR3 protein: CAISDRDDGYTF

clone size: few
D gene: TRBD1
V gene: TRBV7-8
J gene: TRBJ2-7
CDR3 DNA: TGTGCCAGCAGCTTAAGTACAGGGGCAGGAGAGCAGTACTTC
CDR3 protein: CASSLSTGAGEQYF

clone size: NA
D gene: TRBD1
V gene: TRBV6-5
J gene: TRBJ1-5
CDR3 DNA: TGTGCCAGCAGCCCGGACAGGGTGCCAAATCAGCCCCAGCATTTT
CDR3 protein: CASSPDRVPNQPQHF

clone size: NA
D gene: NA
V gene: TRBV6-6
J gene: TRBJ1-3
CDR3 DNA: TGTGCCAGCAGTTCCACATTAAACACCATATATTTT
CDR3 protein: CASSSTLNTIYF

clone size: NA
D gene: NA
V gene: TRBV7-9
J gene: TRBJ2-5
CDR3 DNA: TGTGCCAGCAGCTTAACCTCCTCAGTTTTGGAGACCCAGTACTTC
CDR3 protein: CASSLTSSVLETQYF

clone size: NA
D gene: NA
V gene: TRBV5-4
J gene: TRBJ2-5
CDR3 DNA: TGTGCCAGCAGCTTGACAGGGATAGAGACCCAGTACTTC
CDR3 protein: CASSLTGIETQYF

clone size: NA
D gene: TRBD1
V gene: TRBV7-9
J gene: TRBJ1-5
CDR3 DNA: TGTGCCAGCAGCCTGGGACAGGGGAATCAGCCCCAGCATTTT
CDR3 protein: CASSLGQGNQPQHF

clone size: few
D gene: TRBD1
V gene: TRBV27
J gene: TRBJ1-4
CDR3 DNA: TGTGCCAGCAGATCCGGGGACAGGGATCGAAAACTGTTTTTT
CDR3 protein: CASRSGDRDRKLFF

clone size: many
D gene: TRBD2
V gene: TRBV2
J gene: TRBJ2-3
CDR3 DNA: TGTGCCAGCAAACTAGCGGGGACAGATACGCAGTATTTT
CDR3 protein: CASKLAGTDTQYF

clone size: NA
D gene: NA
V gene: TRBV18
J gene: TRBJ2-3
CDR3 DNA: TGTGCCAGCTCACCGAGCCAGACAGATACGCAGTATTTT
CDR3 protein: CASSPSQTDTQYF

clone size: NA
D gene: TRBD1
V gene: TRBV5-4
J gene: TRBJ2-1
CDR3 DNA: TGTGCCAGCAGCAAGGACAGGGGGGCCTACAATGAGCAGTTCTTC
CDR3 protein: CASSKDRGAYNEQFF

clone size: few
D gene: NA
V gene: TRBV19
J gene: TRBJ1-2
CDR3 DNA: TGTGCCAGTAGTATACAGACTAACTATGGCTACACCTTC
CDR3 protein: CASSIQTNYGYTF

clone size: NA
D gene: NA
V gene: TRBV5-5
J gene: TRBJ2-5
CDR3 DNA: TGTGCCAGCAGCTTGGCCCAGTCCCAAGAGACCCAGTACTTC
CDR3 protein: CASSLAQSQETQYF

clone size: NA
D gene: TRBD1
V gene: TRBV2
J gene: TRBJ1-1
CDR3 DNA: TGTGCCAGCGACAGGGGGCGCAACACTGAAGCTTTCTTT
CDR3 protein: CASDRGRNTEAFF

clone size: NA
D gene: TRBD2
V gene: TRBV5-4
J gene: TRBJ2-1
CDR3 DNA: TGTGCCAGCAGCTCGCGAACCCCTAGCGGGGCGTACAATGAGCAGTTCTTC
CDR3 protein: CASSSRTPSGAYNEQFF

clone size: few
D gene: TRBD1
V gene: TRBV6-5
J gene: TRBJ1-5
CDR3 DNA: TGTGCCAGCAGCGACAGGGTTGGTCAGCCCCAGCATTTT
CDR3 protein: CASSDRVGQPQHF

clone size: few
D gene: NA
V gene: TRBV6-1
J gene: TRBJ1-1
CDR3 DNA: TGTGCCAGCACGGTGGAATACCGGAACACTGAAGCTTTCTTT
CDR3 protein: CASTVEYRNTEAFF

clone size: NA
D gene: NA
V gene: TRBV5-4
J gene: TRBJ2-7
CDR3 DNA: TGTGCCAGCAGCTTGTTTATGACAGGCGCCTACGAGCAGTACTTC
CDR3 protein: CASSLFMTGAYEQYF

clone size: NA
D gene: NA
V gene: TRBV27
J gene: TRBJ2-6
CDR3 DNA: TGTGCCAACATCTTTTCCTCGATCGGGGCCTTAGCTGGGGCCAACGTCCTGACTTTC
CDR3 protein: CANIFSSIGALAGANVLTF

clone size: NA
D gene: TRBD2
V gene: TRBV5-1
J gene: TRBJ2-7
CDR3 DNA: TGCGCCAGCAGCGGCCAGCGGGGTTACGAGCAGTACTTC
CDR3 protein: CASSGQRGYEQYF

clone size: few
D gene: NA
V gene: TRBV7-2
J gene: TRBJ2-3
CDR3 DNA: TGTGCCAGCAGCTTGGAGGGGGTCACTGCTACGCAGTATTTT
CDR3 protein: CASSLEGVTATQYF

clone size: many
D gene: TRBD2
V gene: TRBV11-3
J gene: TRBJ2-1
CDR3 DNA: TGTGCCAGCAGCCCGGGACTAGCGTATGATTACAATGAGCAGTTCTTC
CDR3 protein: CASSPGLAYDYNEQFF

clone size: few
D gene: NA
V gene: TRBV25-1
J gene: TRBJ2-1
CDR3 DNA: TGTGCCAGCAGTCCCCTTCGGAGCTCCTACAATGAGCAGTTCTTC
CDR3 protein: CASSPLRSSYNEQFF

clone size: NA
D gene: NA
V gene: TRBV28
J gene: TRBJ1-1
CDR3 DNA: TGTGCCAGCAGTTTATTTGGTATGCTGAGGAGGAACACTGAAGCTTTCTTT
CDR3 protein: CASSLFGMLRRNTEAFF

clone size: many
D gene: NA
V gene: TRBV5-4
J gene: TRBJ1-6
CDR3 DNA: TGTGCCACCAATCATCGTGATAATTCACCCCTCCACTTT
CDR3 protein: CATNHRDNSPLHF

clone size: NA
D gene: NA
V gene: TRBV15
J gene: TRBJ1-2
CDR3 DNA: TGTGCCACCAGCAGTACAGGCTCGAACTATGGCTACACCTTC
CDR3 protein: CATSSTGSNYGYTF

clone size: few
D gene: NA
V gene: TRBV7-3
J gene: TRBJ2-5
CDR3 DNA: TGTGCCAGCAGCTTAGGGACCAGAACAGAGACCCAGTACTTC
CDR3 protein: CASSLGTRTETQYF

clone size: NA
D gene: NA
V gene: TRBV19
J gene: TRBJ2-3
CDR3 DNA: TGTGCCAGTAGTAGGGCAGGGGGGATTCTAGATACGCAGTATTTT
CDR3 protein: CASSRAGGILDTQYF

clone size: few
D gene: TRBD1
V gene: TRBV6-5
J gene: TRBJ1-1
CDR3 DNA: TGTGCCGGCGTGACAGGGACCCCGTTGAACACTGAAGCTTTCTTT
CDR3 protein: CAGVTGTPLNTEAFF

clone size: NA
D gene: TRBD2
V gene: TRBV4-1
J gene: TRBJ2-3
CDR3 DNA: TGCGCCAGCAGCCAAGAGGGCGGGGGGGCCACAGATACGCAGTATTTT
CDR3 protein: CASSQEGGGATDTQYF

clone size: few
D gene: NA
V gene: TRBV30
J gene: TRBJ1-2
CDR3 DNA: TGTGCCTGGAGTTTCCTCCTAAGCAATGGCTACACCTTC
CDR3 protein: CAWSFLLSNGYTF

clone size: NA
D gene: NA
V gene: TRBV4-3
J gene: TRBJ1-4
CDR3 DNA: TGCGCCAGCAGCCAAGAGATTTCCCGCCGGAGGGGAGAAAAACTGTTTTTT
CDR3 protein: CASSQEISRRRGEKLFF